Listed here are 8 T cell receptor beta chains from one sample, sequenced in a study of T cell clones after liver transplantation. The repertoire was sequenced with immunoSEQ multiplex PCR; TCRdb's copy has only in-frame clones and lacks some. The sample lists just over 80,000 clones, 80% to 85% occurring once. Sequenced material: CD4+ T cells from blood, taken approximately 3.5 years after liver transplant. The receptors were gathered from a human patient who received a liver transplant. Some T cells may be the graft donor's.

The V gene is TRBV6-6, the J gene TRBJ1-1; 9 bases map to TRBD1. J lost 2 bases, V lost 6 bases, and 7 bases had no gene match. In germline, CDR1 is MNHNY, CDR2 SVGAGI (reference sequence). This CDR3 has 15 residues. CDR3 nucleotides: TGTGCCAGCAGCATAACAGGGGGCAGAAACACTGAAGCTTTCTTT. Protein: CASSITGGRNTEAFF.

This clone was observed a few times. The rearrangement links TRBV11-2 to TRBJ2-7, with D perhaps matching TRBD2 (5 bases). The CDR3 totals 15 residues. Trimming left V 6 bases short and J 1 base short, with 16 bases between. Looked up from germline, CDR1 is SGHAT and CDR2 is FQNNGV. The CDR3 sequence: CASRPGLFTSYEQYF. The DNA of the CDR3 is TGTGCCAGCAGACCAGGACTCTTTACTTCCTACGAGCAGTACTTC.

The rearrangement links TRBV6-1 to TRBJ2-4, with 9 bases aligning to TRBD1. The CDR3 runs 15 residues. V was clipped by 6 bases and J by 4 bases; unmatched bases: 7. Germline lookup yields CDR1 MNHNS and CDR2 SASEGT. CDR3 residues: CASRWDRVMKNIQYF. The DNA of the CDR3 is TGTGCCAGCAGGTGGGACAGGGTTATGAAAAACATTCAGTACTTC.

The genes are TRBV10-3 and TRBJ2-3; D may be TRBD2 (6 bases). The CDR3 is 15 residues long. Trimming took off 5 bases at V and 5 bases at J, with 17 bases between the two ends. In germline, CDR1 is ENHRY, CDR2 SYGVKD. CDR3 protein: CAISILAQRGDTQYF. The DNA of the CDR3 is TGTGCCATCAGTATACTAGCTCAGCGAGGAGATACGCAGTATTTT.

The chain couples TRBV10-3 to TRBJ2-1, with 10 positions matching TRBD2. The CDR3 has 18 residues. The V gene's germline CDR1 is ENHRY and CDR2 SYGVKD. V gave up 0 bases and J gave up 6 bases; unmatched junction bases: 11. CDR3 sequence: CAISESAFGAGGLNEQFF. In DNA, the CDR3 is TGTGCCATCAGTGAGTCGGCTTTCGGAGCGGGAGGGCTCAATGAGCAGTTCTTC.

The chain recombines TRBV7-4 with TRBJ2-3; 12 nucleotides agree with TRBD2. The germline CDR1 and CDR2 sequences are SGHVT and SQSDAQ. The CDR3 is 16 residues long. V lost 5 bases, J lost 1 base, and 4 bases stayed unmatched. The CDR3 nucleotides are TGTGCCAGCAGCCCGGGACTAGCGGGTTGCACAGATACGCAGTATTTT. Its protein product is CASSPGLAGCTDTQYF.

The chain has TRBV5-1 and TRBJ1-5; unclear D gene. The V end lost 0 bases, the J end lost 5 bases, and 12 bases lay between the germline ends. This CDR3 is built from 15 residues. In germline, CDR1 is SGHRS, CDR2 YFSETQ. CDR3 protein: CASSLVVGPDQPQHF. The DNA of the CDR3 is TGCGCCAGCAGCTTGGTTGTCGGGCCGGATCAGCCCCAGCATTTT. Looking up the rest from reference TRBV5-1 and TRBJ1-5 gives the full variable domain: KAGVTQTPRYLIKTRGQQVTLSCSPISGHRSVSWYQQTPGQGLQFLFEYFSETQRNKGNFPGRFSGRQFSNSRSEMNVSTLELGDSALYLCASSLVVGPDQPQHFGDGTRLSIL.

The genes are TRBV28 and TRBJ2-2; D could derive from TRBD1 or TRBD2 (5 bases each). V was cut by 6 bases and J by 5 bases, with 13 bases left in between. This CDR3 contains 14 residues. Germline CDR1 reads MDHEN; CDR2 reads SYDVKM. The CDR3 here is CASRTVRRTGELFF. CDR3 in DNA: TGTGCCAGCAGGACAGTACGGAGGACCGGGGAGCTGTTTTTT.